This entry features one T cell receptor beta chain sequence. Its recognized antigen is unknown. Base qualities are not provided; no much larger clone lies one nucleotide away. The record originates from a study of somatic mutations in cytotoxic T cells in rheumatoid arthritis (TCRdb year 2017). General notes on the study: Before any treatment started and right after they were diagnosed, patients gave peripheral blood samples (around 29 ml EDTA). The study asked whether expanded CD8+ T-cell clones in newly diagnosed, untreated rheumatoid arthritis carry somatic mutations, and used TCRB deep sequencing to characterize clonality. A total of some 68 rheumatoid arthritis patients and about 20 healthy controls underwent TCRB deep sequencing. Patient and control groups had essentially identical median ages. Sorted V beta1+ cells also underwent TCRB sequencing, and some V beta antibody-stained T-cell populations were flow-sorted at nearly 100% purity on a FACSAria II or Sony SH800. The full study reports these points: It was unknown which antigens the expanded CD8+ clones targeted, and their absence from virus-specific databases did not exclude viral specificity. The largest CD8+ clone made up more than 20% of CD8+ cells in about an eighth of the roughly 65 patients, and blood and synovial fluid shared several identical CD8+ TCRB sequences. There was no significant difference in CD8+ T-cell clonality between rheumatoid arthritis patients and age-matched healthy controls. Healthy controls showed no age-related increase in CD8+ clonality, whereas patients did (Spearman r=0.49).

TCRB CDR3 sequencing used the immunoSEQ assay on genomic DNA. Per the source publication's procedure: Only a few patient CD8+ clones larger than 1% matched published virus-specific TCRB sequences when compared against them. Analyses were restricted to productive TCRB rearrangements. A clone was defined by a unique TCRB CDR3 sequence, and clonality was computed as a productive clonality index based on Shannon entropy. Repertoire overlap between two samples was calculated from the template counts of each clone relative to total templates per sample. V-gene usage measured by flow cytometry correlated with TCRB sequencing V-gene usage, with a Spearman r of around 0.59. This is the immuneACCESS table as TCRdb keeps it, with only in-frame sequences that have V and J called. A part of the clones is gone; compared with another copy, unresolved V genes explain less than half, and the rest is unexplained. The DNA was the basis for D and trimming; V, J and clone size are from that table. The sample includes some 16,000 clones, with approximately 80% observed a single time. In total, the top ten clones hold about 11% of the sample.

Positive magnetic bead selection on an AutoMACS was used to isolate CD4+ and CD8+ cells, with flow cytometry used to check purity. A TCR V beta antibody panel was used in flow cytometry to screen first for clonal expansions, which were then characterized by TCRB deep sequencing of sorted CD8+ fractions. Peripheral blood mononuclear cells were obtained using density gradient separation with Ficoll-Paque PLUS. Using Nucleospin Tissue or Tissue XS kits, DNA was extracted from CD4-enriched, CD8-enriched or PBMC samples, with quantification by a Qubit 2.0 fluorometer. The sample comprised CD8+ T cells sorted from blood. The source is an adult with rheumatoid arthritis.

This receptor has the CDR3 CASSLLPSRDQLGTDTQYF. The nucleotide sequence is TGTGCCAGCAGCCTTCTTCCGTCGCGGGACCAACTCGGCACAGATACGCAGTATTTT. This receptor chain uses TRBV28 and TRBJ2-3; the D segment could be TRBD2, given 6 matching bases. V is reduced by 6 bases and J by 1 base, leaving a spacing of 26 bases between them. CDR1 and CDR2 are read off the germline V gene as MDHEN and SYDVKM. Spanning cysteine to phenylalanine, the CDR3 consists of 19 amino acids. The only DNA kept is the CDR3, 57 bases in frame from the first base.